This passage covers 4 T cell receptor beta chains from one sample sequenced in a study of cytomegalovirus exposure and HLA in healthy donors. The PCR employed 60 Vbeta primers together with 13 Jbeta primers. The method was immunoSEQ multiplex PCR; TCRdb's version includes in-frame clones alone and lacks a portion of them. The sample yields about 190,000 clones, approximately 80% seen once. Sequencing input: PBMCs. The receptors were sampled from a woman aged 25 to 39 in good health and CMV-seropositive.

The rearrangement uses TRBV13 and TRBJ2-5; no clear D. Trimming pared 5 bases from V and 2 bases from J, leaving 6 bases between. Germline loops: CDR1 PRHDT, CDR2 FYEKMQ (reference sequence). There are 12 residues in the CDR3. CDR3 loop: CASSLAQETQYF. The CDR3 DNA follows: TGTGCCAGCAGCCTCGCGCAAGAGACCCAGTACTTC.

As concerns this clone: At one of its ends the junction is not consistent with the germline gene, which may arise from a read error. J is TRBJ2-2 and V is TRBV27, with D tentatively TRBD2 (6 bases). Per germline, CDR1 MNHEY and CDR2 SMNVEV (reference sequence). The CDR3 is made up of 15 amino acids. The CDR3 loop is CASSLSTRSTGELFF. The CDR3, as DNA: TGTGCCAGTAGTTTATCGACTAGAAGCACCGGGGAGCTGTTTTTT.

This chain uses TRBV20-1 with TRBJ2-3; D not resolved. The CDR3 contains 10 residues. Germline-derived CDR1 and CDR2 are DFQATT and SNEGSKA (reference sequence). CDR3 coding DNA: TGCAGGGCCGCCGGGGATACGCAGTATTTT. This codes for CRAAGDTQYF.

This CDR3 is CASSAGRAGELFF. DNA for the CDR3: TGTGCCAGCAGCGCTGGGCGGGCCGGGGAGCTGTTTTTT. The chain has TRBV6-5 and TRBJ2-2; weak D call: TRBD2 (5 bases). V lost 6 bases to trimming and J lost 6 bases, with 11 bases between them. Germline values: CDR1 MNHEY, CDR2 SVGAGI. CDR3 length: 13 residues.